This T cell receptor beta chain stems from a study of post-analysis software for immune sequencing data. The authors incorporated unique molecular identifiers into the TCR beta cDNA libraries. T cells numbering about 0.95 to 10 million gave rise to 450,000 to 550,000 cDNA molecules. TCRdb itself ran the PCR reads through MiXCR, one entry per CDR3 protein. The sample carries approximately 730,000 distinct CDR3 sequences, approximately 44% recorded once. The TCR originated in a girl aged 10 to 17 with multiple sclerosis. The sequenced material came from blood.

The CDR3 loop is CASSAGTVSYEQYF. Here the CDR3 DNA reads TGTGCCAGCAGTGCCGGGACAGTCTCCTACGAGCAGTACTTC. This chain connects TRBV12-3 or TRBV12-4 to TRBJ2-7; 7 positions match TRBD1. The CDR3 covers 14 residues. The junction had 4 bases not matched to a gene; V was cut back by 5 bases and J by 0 bases.